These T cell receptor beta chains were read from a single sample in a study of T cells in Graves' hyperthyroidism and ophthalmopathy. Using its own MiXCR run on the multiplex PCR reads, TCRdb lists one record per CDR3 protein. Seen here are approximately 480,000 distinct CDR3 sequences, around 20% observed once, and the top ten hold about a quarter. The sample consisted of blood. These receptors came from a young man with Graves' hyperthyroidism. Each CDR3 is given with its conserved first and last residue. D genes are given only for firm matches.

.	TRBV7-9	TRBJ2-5	CASEQAQETQYF
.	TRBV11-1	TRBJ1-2	CASSAVMGPSNYGYTF
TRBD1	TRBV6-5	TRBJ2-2	CASSHGTGGAGELFF
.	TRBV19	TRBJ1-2	CASRSGRAYGYTF
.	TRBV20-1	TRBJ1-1	CSARDQTQGSAEAFF
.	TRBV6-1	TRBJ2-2	CASSDGLITGELFF
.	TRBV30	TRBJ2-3	CAWSPVAGGTDTQYF
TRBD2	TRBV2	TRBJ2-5	CASSELPGGLAGRETQYF
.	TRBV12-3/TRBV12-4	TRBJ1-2	CASSPLGGQLNYGYTF
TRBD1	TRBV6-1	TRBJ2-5	CASRRGLGETQYF
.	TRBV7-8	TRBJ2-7	CASSLRDRSSYEQYF
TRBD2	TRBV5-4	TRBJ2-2	CASSTGGAETGELFF
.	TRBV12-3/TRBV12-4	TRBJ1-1	CASSYPTEAFF
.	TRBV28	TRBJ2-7	CASSFRHAETRYEQYF
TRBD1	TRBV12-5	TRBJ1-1	CASGLPAPGQVNTEAFF
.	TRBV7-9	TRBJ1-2	CASSHSGGYTF
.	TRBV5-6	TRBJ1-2	CASSGGPIYGYTF
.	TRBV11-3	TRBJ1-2	CASSLGSGQYGYTF
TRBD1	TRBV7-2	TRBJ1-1	CASSSRPGQGTPEAFF
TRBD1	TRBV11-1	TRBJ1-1	CASSSSRDRGLNTEAFF
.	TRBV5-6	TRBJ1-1	CASSLFPDTRDTEAFF
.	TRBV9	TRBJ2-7	CASSTGGAGEQYF
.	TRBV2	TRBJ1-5	CASTERSNQPQHF
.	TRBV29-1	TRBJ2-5	CSVEGTGETQYF
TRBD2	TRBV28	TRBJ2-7	CASSFLGSGSYEQYF
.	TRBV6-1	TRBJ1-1	CASTLLGGTEAFF
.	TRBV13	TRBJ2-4	CASSSGQQNIQYF
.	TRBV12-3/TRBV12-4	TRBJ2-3	CASSFQREGETDTQYF
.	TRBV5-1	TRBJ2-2	CASSPRTGRAGELFF
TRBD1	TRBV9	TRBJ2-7	CASSTGTVPYEQYF
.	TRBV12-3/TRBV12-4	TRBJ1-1	CAISIGSTAEAFF
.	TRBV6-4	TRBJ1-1	CATRLNTEAFF
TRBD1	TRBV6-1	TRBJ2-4	CASRLDRGPKNIQYF
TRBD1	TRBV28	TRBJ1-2	CASSLLGTGDNYGYTF
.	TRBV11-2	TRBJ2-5	CASSFLGGGETQYF
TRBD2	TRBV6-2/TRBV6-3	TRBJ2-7	CASGGDAYEQYF
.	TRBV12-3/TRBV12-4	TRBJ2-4	CASSFGLAKNIQYF
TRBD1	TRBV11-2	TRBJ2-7	CASSLGGGPYEQCF
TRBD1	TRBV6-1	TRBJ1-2	CASSERTGGRSYGYTF
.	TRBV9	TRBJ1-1	CASSVEGMNTEAFF
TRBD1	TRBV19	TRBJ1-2	CASSPGDRHNYGYTF
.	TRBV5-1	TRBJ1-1	CASNPGLAPNTEAFF
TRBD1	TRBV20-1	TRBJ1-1	CSASQGVEAFF
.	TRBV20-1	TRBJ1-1	CSEQEDTEAFF
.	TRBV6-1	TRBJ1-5	CASSVRSDGSNQPQHF
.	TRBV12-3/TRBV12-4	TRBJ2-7	CASSPGGVYEQYF
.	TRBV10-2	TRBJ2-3	CASSEGRTGIDTQYF
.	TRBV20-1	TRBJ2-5	CSAPRTEETQYF
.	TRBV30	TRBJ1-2	CAWSVTGYGYGYTF
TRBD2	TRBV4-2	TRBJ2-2	CASSQLGTSGMVNTGELFF
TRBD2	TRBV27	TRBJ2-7	CASNPGTRAEQYF
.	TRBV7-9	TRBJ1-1	CASSPSSTEAFF
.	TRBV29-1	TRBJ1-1	CSVDIAAEAFF